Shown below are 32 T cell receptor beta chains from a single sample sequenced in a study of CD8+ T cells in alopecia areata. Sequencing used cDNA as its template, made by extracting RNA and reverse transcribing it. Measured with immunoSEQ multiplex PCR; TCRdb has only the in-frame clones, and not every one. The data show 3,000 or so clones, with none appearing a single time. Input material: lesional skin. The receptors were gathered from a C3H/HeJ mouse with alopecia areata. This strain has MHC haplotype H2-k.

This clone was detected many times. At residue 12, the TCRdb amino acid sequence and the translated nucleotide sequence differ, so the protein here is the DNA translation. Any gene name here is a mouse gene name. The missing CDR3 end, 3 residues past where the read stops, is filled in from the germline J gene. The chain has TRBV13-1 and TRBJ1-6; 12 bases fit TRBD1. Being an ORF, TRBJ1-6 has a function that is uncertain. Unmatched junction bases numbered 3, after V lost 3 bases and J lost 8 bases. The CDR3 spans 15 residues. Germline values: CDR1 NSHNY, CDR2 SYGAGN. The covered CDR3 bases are TGTGCCAGCAGTGGCGGGACAGGGGGCGATTCGCCC. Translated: CASSGGTGGDSP. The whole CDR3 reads CASSGGTGGDSPLYF.

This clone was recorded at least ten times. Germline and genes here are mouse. The part of the CDR3 DNA that was read is TGTGCCAGCAGCCACCAAGGGACAATACAAGAC. Its protein is CASSHQGTIQD. The whole CDR3 sequence is CASSHQGTIQDTQYF. V gene TRBV5 combines with J gene TRBJ2-5; tentatively, D is TRBD1 (6 bases). The observed sequence ends 4 residues before the CDR3 terminus, with the missing tail filled in from the germline J gene. Germline-derived CDR1 and CDR2 are LGHNA and YNLKQL (reference sequence). The CDR3 loop spans 15 amino acids. Trimming pared 3 bases from V and 3 bases from J, leaving 13 bases between.

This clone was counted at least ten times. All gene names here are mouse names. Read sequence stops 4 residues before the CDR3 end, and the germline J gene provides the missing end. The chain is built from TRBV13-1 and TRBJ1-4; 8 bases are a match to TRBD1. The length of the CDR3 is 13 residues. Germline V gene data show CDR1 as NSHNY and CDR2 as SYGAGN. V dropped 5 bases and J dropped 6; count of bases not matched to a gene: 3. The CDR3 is CASRDRADERLFF. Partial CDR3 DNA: TGTGCCAGCAGGGACAGGGCGGACGAA.

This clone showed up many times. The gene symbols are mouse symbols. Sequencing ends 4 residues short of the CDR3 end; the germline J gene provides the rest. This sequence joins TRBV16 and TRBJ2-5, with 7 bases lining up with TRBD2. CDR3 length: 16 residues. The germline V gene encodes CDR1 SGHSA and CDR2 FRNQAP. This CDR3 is CASSLDTTGWGDTQYF. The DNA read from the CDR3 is TGTGCAAGCAGCTTAGATACGACTGGCTGGGGGGAC. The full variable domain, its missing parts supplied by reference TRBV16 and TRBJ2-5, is NAGVIQTPRHKVTGKGQEATLWCEPISGHSAVFWYRQTIVQGLEFLTYFRNQAPIDDSGMPKERFSAQMPNQSHSTLKIQSTQPQDSAVYLCASSLDTTGWGDTQYFGPGTRLLVL.

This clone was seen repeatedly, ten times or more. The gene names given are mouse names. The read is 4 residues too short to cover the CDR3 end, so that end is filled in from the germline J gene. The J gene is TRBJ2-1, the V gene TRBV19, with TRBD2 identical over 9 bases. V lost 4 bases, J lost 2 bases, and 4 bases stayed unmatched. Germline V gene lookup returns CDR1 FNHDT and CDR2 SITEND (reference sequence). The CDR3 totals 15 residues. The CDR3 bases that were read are TGTGCCAGCAGTCCCAGACTGGGGGACTATGCT. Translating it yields CASSPRLGDYA. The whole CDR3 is CASSPRLGDYAEQFF. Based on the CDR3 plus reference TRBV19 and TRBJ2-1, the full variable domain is GGIITQTPKFLIGQEGQKLTLKCQQNFNHDTMYWYRQDSGKGLRLIYYSITENDLQKGDLSEGYDASREKKSSFSLTVTSAQKNEMAVFLCASSPRLGDYAEQFFGPGTRLTVL.

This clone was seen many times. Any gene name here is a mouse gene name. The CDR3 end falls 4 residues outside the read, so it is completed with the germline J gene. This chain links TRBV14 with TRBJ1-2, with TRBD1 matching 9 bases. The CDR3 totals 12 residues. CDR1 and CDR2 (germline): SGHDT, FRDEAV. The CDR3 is CASSLTGGDYTF. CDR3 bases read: TGTGCCAGCAGTTTGACAGGGGGC.

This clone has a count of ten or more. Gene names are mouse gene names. The CDR3 region is CASSAWTDSAETLYF. The covered CDR3 bases are TGTGCCAGCAGCGCTTGGACAGATAGTGCAGAA. V gene TRBV4 combines with J gene TRBJ2-3; perhaps TRBD1 as D (6 bases). The read finishes 4 residues shy of the CDR3 end, and the germline J gene is used to complete it. The V and J ends lost 5 bases and 0 bases respectively, with 12 bases between them. The length of the CDR3 is 15 residues. CDR1 is LGHDT and CDR2 is YNNKQL in the germline V gene (reference sequence).

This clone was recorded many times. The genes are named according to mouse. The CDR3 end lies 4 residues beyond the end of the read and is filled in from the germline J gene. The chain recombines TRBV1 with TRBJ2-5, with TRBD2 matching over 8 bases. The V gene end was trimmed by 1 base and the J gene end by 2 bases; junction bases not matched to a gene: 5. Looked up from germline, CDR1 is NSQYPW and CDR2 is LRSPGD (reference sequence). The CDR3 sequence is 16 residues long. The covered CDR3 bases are TGCACCTGCAGTGCAGTGGCTGGGGGGTGCCAAGAC. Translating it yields CTCSAVAGGCQD. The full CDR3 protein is CTCSAVAGGCQDTQYF.

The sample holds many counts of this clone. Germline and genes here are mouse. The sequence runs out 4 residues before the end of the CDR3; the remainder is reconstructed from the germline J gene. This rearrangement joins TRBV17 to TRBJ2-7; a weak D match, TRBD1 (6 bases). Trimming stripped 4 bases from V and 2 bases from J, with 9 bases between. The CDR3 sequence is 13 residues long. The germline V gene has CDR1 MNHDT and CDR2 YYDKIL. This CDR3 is CASSMQGPYEQYF. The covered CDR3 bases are TGTGCTAGCAGTATGCAGGGGCCCTAT.

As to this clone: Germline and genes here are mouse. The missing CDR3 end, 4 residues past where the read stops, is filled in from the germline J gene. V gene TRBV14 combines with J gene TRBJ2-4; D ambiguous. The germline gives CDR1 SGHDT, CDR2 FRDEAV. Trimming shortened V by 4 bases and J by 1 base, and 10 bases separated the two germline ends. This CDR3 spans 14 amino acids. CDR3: CASSPSKGQNTLYF. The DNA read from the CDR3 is TGTGCCAGCAGTCCGTCGAAGGGTCAAAAC.

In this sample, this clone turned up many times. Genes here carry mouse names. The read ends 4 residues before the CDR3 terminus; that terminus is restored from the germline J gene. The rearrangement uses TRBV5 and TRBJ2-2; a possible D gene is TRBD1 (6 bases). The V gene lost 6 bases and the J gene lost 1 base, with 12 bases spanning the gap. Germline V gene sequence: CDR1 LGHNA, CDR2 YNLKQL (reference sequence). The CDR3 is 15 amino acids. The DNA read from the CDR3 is TGTGCCAGCAGTTTCTCGGACAGAAACACCGGG. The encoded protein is CASSFSDRNTG. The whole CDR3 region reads CASSFSDRNTGQLYF.

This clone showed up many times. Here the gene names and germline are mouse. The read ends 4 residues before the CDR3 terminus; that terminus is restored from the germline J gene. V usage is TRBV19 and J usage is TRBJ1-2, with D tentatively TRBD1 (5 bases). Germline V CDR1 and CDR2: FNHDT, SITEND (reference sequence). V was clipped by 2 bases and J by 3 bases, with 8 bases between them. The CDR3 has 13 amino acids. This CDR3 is CASSMGGDSDYTF. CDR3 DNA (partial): TGTGCCAGCAGTATGGGGGGAGACTCC.

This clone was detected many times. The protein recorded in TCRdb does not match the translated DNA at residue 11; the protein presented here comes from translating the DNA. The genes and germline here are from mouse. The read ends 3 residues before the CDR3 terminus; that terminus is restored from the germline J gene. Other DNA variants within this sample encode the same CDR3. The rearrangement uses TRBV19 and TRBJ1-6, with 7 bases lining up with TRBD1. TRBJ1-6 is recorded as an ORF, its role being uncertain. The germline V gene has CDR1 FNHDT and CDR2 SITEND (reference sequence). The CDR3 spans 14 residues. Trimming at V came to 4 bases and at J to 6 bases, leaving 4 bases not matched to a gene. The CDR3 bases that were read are TGTGCCAGCAGTTCCGACAGGGTTAATTCGCCC. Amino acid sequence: CASSSDRVNSP. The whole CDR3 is CASSSDRVNSPLYF.

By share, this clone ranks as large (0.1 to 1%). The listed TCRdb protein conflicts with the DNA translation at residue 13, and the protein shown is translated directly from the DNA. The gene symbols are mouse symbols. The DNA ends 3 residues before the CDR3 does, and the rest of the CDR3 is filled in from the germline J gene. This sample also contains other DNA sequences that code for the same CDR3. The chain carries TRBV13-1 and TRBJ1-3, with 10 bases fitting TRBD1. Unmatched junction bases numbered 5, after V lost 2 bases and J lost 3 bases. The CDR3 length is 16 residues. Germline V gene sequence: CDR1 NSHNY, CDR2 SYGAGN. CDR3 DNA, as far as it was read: TGTGCCAGCAGTGACCGACAGGGGGCTGGTGGAAATACG. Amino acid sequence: CASSDRQGAGGNT. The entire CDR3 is CASSDRQGAGGNTLYF.

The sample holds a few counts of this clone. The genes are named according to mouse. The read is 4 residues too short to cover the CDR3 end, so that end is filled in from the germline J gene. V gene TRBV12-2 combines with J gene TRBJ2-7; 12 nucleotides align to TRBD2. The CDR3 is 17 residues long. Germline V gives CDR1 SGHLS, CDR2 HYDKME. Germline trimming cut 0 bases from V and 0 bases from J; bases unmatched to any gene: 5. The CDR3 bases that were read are TGTGCCAGCTCTCTCGAGGACTGGGGGGGGAGCTCCTAT. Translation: CASSLEDWGGSSY. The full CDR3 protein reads CASSLEDWGGSSYEQYF.

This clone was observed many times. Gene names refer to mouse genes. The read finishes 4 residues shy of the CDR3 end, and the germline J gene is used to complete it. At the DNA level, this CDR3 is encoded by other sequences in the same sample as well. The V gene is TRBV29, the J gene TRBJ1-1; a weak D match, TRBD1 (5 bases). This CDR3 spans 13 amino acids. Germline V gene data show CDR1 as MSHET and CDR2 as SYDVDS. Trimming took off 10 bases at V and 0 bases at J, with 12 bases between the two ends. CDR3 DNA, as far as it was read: TGTGCTACCCCCGACAGTGCAAACACA. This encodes CATPDSANT. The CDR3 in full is CATPDSANTEVFF.

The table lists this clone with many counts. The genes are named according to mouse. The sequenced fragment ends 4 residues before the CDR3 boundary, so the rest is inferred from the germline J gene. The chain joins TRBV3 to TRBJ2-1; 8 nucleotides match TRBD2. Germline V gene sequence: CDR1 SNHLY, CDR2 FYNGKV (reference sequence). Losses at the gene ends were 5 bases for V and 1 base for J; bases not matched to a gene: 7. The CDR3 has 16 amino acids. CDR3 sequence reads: CASSLLTGGNYAEQFF. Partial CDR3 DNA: TGTGCCAGCAGCCTCCTCACTGGGGGCAACTATGCT.

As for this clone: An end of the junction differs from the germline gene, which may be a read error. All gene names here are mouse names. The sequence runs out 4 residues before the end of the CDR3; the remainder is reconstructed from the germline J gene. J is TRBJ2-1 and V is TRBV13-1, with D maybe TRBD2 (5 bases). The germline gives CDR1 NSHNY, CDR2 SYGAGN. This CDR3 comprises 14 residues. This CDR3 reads CASGDGGVDAEQFF. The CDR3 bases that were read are TGTGCCAGCGGTGATGGTGGGGTGGATGCT.

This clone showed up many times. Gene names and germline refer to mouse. CDR3 DNA, as far as it was read: TGTGCCAGCGGGCCCTGGGGGTCCTAT. It is translated as CASGPWGSY. The complete CDR3 reads CASGPWGSYEQYF. The V call is TRBV13-2, the J call TRBJ2-7, with TRBD2 matching 7 bases. The read ends 4 residues before the CDR3 terminus; that terminus is restored from the germline J gene. The CDR3 has 13 amino acids. The germline V gene encodes CDR1 NNHNN and CDR2 SYGAGS (reference sequence). J lost 1 base, V lost 5 bases, and 3 bases had no gene match.

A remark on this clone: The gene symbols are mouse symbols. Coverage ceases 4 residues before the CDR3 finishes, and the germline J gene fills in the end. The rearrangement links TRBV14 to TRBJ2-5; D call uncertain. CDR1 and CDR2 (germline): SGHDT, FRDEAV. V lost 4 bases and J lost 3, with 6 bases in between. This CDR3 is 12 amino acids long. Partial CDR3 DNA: TGTGCCAGCAGTCCCAGACAAGAC. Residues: CASSPRQD. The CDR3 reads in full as CASSPRQDTQYF.

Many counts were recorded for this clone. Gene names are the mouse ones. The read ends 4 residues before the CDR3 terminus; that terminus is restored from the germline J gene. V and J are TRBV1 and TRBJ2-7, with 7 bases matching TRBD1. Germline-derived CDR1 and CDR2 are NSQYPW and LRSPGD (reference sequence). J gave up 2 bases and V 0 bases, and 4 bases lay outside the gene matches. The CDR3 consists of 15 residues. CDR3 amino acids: CTCSADWGQTYEQYF. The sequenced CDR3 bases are TGCACCTGCAGTGCAGATTGGGGACAGACCTAT.

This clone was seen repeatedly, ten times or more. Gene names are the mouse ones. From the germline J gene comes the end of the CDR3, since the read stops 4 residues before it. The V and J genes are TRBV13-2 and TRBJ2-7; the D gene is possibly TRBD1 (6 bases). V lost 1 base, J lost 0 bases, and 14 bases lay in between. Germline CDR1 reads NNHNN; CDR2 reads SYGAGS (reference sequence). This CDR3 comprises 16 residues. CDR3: CASGDPRTESSYEQYF. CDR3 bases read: TGTGCCAGCGGTGATCCCCGGACAGAGAGCTCCTAT.

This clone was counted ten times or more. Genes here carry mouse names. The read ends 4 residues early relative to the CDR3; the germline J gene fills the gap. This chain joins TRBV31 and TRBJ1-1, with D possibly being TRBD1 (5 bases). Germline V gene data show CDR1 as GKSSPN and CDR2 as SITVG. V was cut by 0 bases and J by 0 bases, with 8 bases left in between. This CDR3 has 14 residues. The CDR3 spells CAWSLDSANTEVFF. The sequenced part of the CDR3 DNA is TGTGCCTGGAGTCTAGACAGTGCAAACACA.

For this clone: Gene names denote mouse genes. CDR3 residues: CASSLDSWGAQDTQYF. The CDR3 bases that were read are TGTGCAAGCAGCTTAGATTCTTGGGGGGCGCAAGAC. The chain combines TRBV16 with TRBJ2-5; D is perhaps TRBD2 (7 bases). The CDR3 is cut off 4 residues early in the read; its end comes from the germline J gene. Germline loops: CDR1 SGHSA, CDR2 FRNQAP. V was trimmed by 0 bases and J by 3 bases, leaving 13 bases between them. The CDR3 contains 16 residues.

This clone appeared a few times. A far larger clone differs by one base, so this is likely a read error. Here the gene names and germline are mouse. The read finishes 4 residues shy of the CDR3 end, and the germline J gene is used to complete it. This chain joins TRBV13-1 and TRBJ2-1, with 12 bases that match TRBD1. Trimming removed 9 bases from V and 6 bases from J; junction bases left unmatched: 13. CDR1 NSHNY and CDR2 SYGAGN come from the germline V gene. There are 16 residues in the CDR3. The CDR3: CATSSSGTGGFAEQFF. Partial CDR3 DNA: TGTGCCACCAGCTCATCCGGGACAGGGGGCTTTGCT.

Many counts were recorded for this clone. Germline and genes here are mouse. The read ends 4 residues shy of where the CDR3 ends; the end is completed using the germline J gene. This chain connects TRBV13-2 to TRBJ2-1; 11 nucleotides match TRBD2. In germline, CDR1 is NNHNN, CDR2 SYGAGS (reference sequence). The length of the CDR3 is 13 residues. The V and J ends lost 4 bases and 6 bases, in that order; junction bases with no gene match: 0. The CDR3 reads CASGTGGAAEQFF. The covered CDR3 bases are TGTGCCAGCGGTACTGGGGGGGCTGCT.

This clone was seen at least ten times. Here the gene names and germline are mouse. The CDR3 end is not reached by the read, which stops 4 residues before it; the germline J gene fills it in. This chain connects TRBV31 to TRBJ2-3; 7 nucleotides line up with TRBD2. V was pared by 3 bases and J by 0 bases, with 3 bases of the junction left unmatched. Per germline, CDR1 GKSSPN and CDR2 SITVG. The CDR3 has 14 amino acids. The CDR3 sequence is CAWRTGASAETLYF. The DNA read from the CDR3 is TGTGCCTGGAGAACTGGGGCAAGTGCAGAA.

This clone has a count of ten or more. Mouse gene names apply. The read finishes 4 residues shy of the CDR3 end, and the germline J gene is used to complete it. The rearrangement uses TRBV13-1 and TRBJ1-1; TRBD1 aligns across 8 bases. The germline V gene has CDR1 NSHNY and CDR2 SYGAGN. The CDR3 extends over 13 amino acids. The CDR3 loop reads CASSDGTGREVFF. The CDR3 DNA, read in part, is TGTGCCAGCAGTGATGGGACAGGGAGA.

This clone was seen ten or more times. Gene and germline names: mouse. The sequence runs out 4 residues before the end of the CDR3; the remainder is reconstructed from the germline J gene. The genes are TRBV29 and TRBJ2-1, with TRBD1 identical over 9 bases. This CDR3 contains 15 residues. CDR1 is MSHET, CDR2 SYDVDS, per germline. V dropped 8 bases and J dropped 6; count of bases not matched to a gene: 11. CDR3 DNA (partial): TGTGCTAGCCCTCCGGGACAGGGAGTATTTGCT. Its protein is CASPPGQGVFA. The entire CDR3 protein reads CASPPGQGVFAEQFF.

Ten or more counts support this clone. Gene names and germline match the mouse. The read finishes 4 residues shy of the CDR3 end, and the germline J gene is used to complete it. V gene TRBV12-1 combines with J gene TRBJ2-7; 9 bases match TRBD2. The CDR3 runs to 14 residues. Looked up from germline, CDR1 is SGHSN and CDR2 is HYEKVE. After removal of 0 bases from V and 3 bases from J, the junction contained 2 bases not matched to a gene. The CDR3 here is CASSLKDWGYEQYF. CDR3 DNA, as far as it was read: TGTGCCAGCTCTCTCAAGGACTGGGGCTAT.

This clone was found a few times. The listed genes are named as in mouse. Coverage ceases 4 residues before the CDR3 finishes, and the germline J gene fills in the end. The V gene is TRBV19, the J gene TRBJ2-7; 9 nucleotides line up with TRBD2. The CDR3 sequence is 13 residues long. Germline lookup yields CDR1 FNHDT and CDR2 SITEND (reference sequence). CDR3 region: CASTPGLGYEQYF. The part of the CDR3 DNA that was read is TGTGCCAGCACCCCGGGACTGGGTTAT.

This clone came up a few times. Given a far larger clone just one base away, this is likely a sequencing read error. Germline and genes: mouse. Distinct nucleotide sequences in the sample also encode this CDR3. CDR3 DNA, as far as it was read: TGTGCAAGCAGCTTGCTCCGGGACTGGGGCGACTCCTAT. Its protein product is CASSLLRDWGDSY. In full, the CDR3 is CASSLLRDWGDSYEQYF. This rearrangement joins TRBV16 to TRBJ2-7; TRBD2 aligns across 10 bases. Read coverage stops 4 residues before the CDR3 terminus; the germline J gene supplies the remainder. Germline CDR1 SGHSA, CDR2 FRNQAP. Losses at the gene ends were 3 bases for V and 0 bases for J; bases not matched to a gene: 8. The CDR3 contains 17 residues.